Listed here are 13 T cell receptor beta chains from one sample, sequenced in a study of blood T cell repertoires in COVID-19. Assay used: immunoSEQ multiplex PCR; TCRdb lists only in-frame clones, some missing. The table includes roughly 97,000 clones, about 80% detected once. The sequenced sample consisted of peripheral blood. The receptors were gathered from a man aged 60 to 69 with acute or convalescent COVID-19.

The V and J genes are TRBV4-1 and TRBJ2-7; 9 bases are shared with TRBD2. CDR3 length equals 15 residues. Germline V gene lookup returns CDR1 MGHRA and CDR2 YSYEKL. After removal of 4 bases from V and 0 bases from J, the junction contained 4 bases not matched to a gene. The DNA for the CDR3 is TGCGCCAGCAGCCTAGCGGGGGCCCTCTCCTACGAGCAGTACTTC. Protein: CASSLAGALSYEQYF.

This chain's CDR3 is CASSEEQAYGYTF. In nucleotides, the CDR3 is TGTGCCAGCAGTGAAGAACAGGCTTATGGCTACACCTTC. The chain joins TRBV2 to TRBJ1-2; perhaps TRBD1 as D (5 bases). The V gene's germline CDR1 is SNHLY and CDR2 FYNNEI. Deletions cut 1 base from V and 5 bases from J, with 8 bases between. CDR3 length: 13 amino acids.

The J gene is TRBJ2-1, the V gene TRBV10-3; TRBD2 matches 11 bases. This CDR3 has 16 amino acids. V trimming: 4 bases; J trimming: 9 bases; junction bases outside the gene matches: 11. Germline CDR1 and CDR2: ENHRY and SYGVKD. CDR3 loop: CAISVMGLAEMSEQFF. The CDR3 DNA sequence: TGTGCCATCAGTGTGATGGGACTAGCGGAAATGTCTGAGCAGTTCTTC.

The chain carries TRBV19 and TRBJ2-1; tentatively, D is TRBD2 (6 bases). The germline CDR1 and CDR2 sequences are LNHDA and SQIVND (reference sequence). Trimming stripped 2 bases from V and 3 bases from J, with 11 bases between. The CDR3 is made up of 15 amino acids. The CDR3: CASSIFTGVYNEQFF. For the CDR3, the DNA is TGTGCCAGTAGTATATTTACGGGAGTCTACAATGAGCAGTTCTTC. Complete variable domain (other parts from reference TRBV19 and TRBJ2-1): DGGITQSPKYLFRKEGQNVTLSCEQNLNHDAMYWYRQDPGQGLRLIYYSQIVNDFQKGDIAEGYSVSREKKESFPLTVTSAQKNPTAFYLCASSIFTGVYNEQFFGPGTRLTVL.

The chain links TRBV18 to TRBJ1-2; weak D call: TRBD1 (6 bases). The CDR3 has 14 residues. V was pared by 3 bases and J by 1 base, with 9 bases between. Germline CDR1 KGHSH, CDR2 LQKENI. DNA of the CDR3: TGTGCCAGCTCACCCGAGGGGGTTAACTATGGCTACACCTTC. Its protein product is CASSPEGVNYGYTF.

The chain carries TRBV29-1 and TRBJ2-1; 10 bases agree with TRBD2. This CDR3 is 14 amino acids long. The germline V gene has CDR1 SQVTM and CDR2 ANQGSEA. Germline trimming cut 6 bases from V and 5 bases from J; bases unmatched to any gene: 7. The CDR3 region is CSVPLAGVNNEQFF. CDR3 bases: TGCAGCGTCCCTCTAGCGGGAGTCAACAATGAGCAGTTCTTC.

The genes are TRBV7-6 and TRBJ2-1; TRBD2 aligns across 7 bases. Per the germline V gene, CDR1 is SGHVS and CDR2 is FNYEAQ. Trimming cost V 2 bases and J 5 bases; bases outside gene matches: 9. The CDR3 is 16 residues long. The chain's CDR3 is CASSLRPAGEDNEQFF. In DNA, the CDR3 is TGTGCCAGCAGCTTAAGACCGGCGGGAGAGGACAATGAGCAGTTCTTC.

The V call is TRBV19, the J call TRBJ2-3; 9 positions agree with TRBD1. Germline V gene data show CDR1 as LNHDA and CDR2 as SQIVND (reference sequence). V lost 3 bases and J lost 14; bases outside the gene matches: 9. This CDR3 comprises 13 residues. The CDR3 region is CASSIIGTGNVYF. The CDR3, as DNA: TGTGCCAGTAGTATCATCGGGACAGGGAACGTGTATTTT.

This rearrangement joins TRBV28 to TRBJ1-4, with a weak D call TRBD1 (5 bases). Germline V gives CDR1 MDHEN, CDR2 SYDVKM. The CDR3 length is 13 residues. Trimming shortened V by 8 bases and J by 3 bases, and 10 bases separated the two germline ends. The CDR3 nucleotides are TGTGCCAGCTGGGGCCGACCTAATGAAAAACTGTTTTTT. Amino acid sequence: CASWGRPNEKLFF.

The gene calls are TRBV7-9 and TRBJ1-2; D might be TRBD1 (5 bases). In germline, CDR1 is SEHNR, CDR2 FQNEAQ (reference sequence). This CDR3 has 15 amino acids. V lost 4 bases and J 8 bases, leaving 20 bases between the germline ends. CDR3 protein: CASSYEPTGVVGYTF. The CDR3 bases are TGTGCCAGCAGCTACGAACCGACGGGGGTAGTAGGCTACACCTTC.

The CDR3 DNA reads as TGTGCCAGCAGCATCAGGACTAGCGGAGATTACGAGCAGTACTTC. It specifies CASSIRTSGDYEQYF. V and J are TRBV11-2 and TRBJ2-7, with 10 bases matching TRBD2. The CDR3 runs 15 residues. Germline assignment: CDR1 SGHAT and CDR2 FQNNGV. V lost 5 bases, J lost 4 bases, and 8 bases stayed unmatched.

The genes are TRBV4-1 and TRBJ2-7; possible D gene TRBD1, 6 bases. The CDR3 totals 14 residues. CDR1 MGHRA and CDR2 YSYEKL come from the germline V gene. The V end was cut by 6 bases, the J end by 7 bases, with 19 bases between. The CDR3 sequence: CASSQGHLGAEQYF. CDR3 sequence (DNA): TGCGCCAGCAGTCAGGGACATCTCGGGGCTGAGCAGTACTTC.

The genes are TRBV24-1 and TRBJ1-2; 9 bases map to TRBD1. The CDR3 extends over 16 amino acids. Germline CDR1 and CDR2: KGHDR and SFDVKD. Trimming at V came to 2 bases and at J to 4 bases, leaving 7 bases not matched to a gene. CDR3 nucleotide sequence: TGTGCCACCAGTGATTCGCGGGGACAGGGTCTCTATGGCTACACCTTC. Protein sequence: CATSDSRGQGLYGYTF.